This T cell receptor (beta chain) was obtained from a study of T cells in Graves' hyperthyroidism and ophthalmopathy. This clonotype was recorded a few times. Its antigen is not identified. Study-level findings and limits: Most thyroid clonotypes that were expanded above 0.001 also turned up in blood.

Germline loops: CDR1 SGHRS, CDR2 YFSETQ. The CDR3 spans 15 residues. Trimming took off 0 bases at V and 4 bases at J, with 10 bases between the two ends. Each diagnosis was grounded in clinical symptoms, serum thyroxine and TRAb, thyroid ultrasound, and orbital computed tomography. There were TCR beta CDR3 regions amplified from RNA transcripts. TCR CDR3 underwent first-round RT-PCR with the HTBI primer set. MiXCR, run by TCRdb on the multiplex PCR reads, gives a single entry per CDR3 protein. The sample holds some 200,000 distinct CDR3 sequences; over 15% are singletons and the top ten take 50%. The TCR was taken from a man aged 45-65 years with Graves' hyperthyroidism. The genes are TRBV5-1 and TRBJ1-4, with D possibly being TRBD1 (6 bases). What was sequenced was blood. The CDR3 region is CASSLGTDSNEKLFF. The CDR3 DNA follows: TGCGCCAGCAGCTTGGGGACGGACAGTAATGAAAAACTGTTTTTT.